These T cell receptor beta chains were read from a single sample in a study of blood T cell repertoires in COVID-19. Sequencing was performed with immunoSEQ multiplex PCR; in TCRdb, only in-frame clones are kept and a portion is missing. The table includes 300,000 to 350,000 clones, around 90% detected once. Sequenced: PBMCs or T cells enriched from blood (not recorded which). These TCRs come from a woman between 18 and 30 years old with acute COVID-19. CDR3s include the opening cysteine and the closing phenylalanine or tryptophan. The D gene is left open where the match is weak. Size values are once, few and many counts, or a class for expanded clones, and some rows have none.

TRBV2	NA	TRBJ1-1	once	CASSPGYTEAFF	TGTGCCAGCAGTCCGGGTTACACTGAAGCTTTCTTT
TRBV4-1	NA	TRBJ2-7	NA	CASSQDSGLRYEQYF	TGCGCCAGCAGCCAAGATTCCGGTTTGAGGTACGAGCAGTACTTC
TRBV28	NA	TRBJ2-2	NA	CASRGAAANTGELFF	TGTGCCAGCAGGGGGGCAGCAGCGAACACCGGGGAGCTGTTTTTT
TRBV28	TRBD2	TRBJ2-5	NA	CASSLGGKAETQYF	TGTGCCAGCAGTTTGGGAGGGAAGGCAGAGACCCAGTACTTC
TRBV5-6	NA	TRBJ1-5	NA	CASSLLSSGESQPQHF	TGTGCCAGCAGCTTGCTTTCGTCAGGGGAGAGTCAGCCCCAGCATTTT
TRBV19	TRBD1	TRBJ2-7	NA	CASSIDRAYEQYF	TGTGCCAGTAGTATCGACAGGGCCTACGAGCAGTACTTC
TRBV24-1	TRBD1	TRBJ2-1	NA	CATSDYRQGENEQFF	TGTGCCACCAGTGATTATCGACAGGGGGAGAATGAGCAGTTCTTC
TRBV24-1	TRBD1	TRBJ2-7	once	CATSDRGTGTGIHEQYF	TGTGCCACCAGTGATAGAGGGACCGGGACAGGGATCCACGAGCAGTACTTC
TRBV19	TRBD1	TRBJ1-2	NA	CASSTRPGQGAGYGYTF	TGTGCCAGTAGTACCCGACCGGGACAGGGGGCTGGCTATGGCTACACCTTC
TRBV3-1/TRBV3-2	NA	TRBJ1-2	NA	CASSLGGVGYGYTF	TGTGCCAGCAGCTTGGGGGGGGTTGGGTATGGCTACACCTTC
TRBV12-2	NA	TRBJ1-1	NA	CASRGRDVTGAYEAFF	TGTGCAAGTCGCGGGAGGGATGTGACAGGGGCTTATGAAGCTTTCTTT
TRBV6-4	NA	TRBJ2-1	NA	CASSDSIRGYNEQFF	TGTGCCAGCAGTGACTCGATACGGGGCTACAATGAGCAGTTCTTC
TRBV14	NA	TRBJ2-7	NA	CASSQYGGFFMYEQYF	TGTGCCAGCAGCCAGTATGGAGGGTTCTTTATGTACGAGCAGTACTTC
TRBV2	NA	TRBJ1-1	many	CASRPEAEAFF	TGTGCCAGCAGACCGGAGGCTGAAGCTTTCTTT
TRBV19	NA	TRBJ2-7	NA	CASAGGAGLHYEQYF	TGTGCCAGTGCAGGAGGGGCAGGACTACATTACGAGCAGTACTTC
TRBV12-3/TRBV12-4	NA	TRBJ2-7	NA	CASSSYQSYEQYF	TGTGCCAGCAGTTCCTACCAATCCTACGAGCAGTACTTC
TRBV18	NA	TRBJ1-2	NA	CASSPLFREANYGYTF	TGTGCCAGCTCACCACTTTTCCGGGAGGCGAACTATGGCTACACCTTC
TRBV28	NA	TRBJ2-7	NA	CASSPADIYEQYF	TGTGCCAGCAGTCCGGCGGATATCTACGAGCAGTACTTC
TRBV24-1	NA	TRBJ1-5	NA	CATSDPGQSSNQPQHF	TGTGCCACCAGTGACCCAGGACAGTCCAGCAATCAGCCCCAGCATTTT
TRBV18	NA	TRBJ2-7	NA	CASSPLGQTVPYEQYF	TGTGCCAGCTCACCACTCGGACAGACCGTACCCTACGAGCAGTACTTC
TRBV5-4	TRBD2	TRBJ2-6	NA	CASSFSTSGTSGANVLTF	TGTGCCAGCAGCTTTTCTACTAGCGGGACCTCTGGGGCCAACGTCCTGACTTTC
TRBV5-8	NA	TRBJ2-7	once	CASSSFWGDSLPEQYF	TGTGCCAGCAGCTCGTTCTGGGGGGACTCCCTTCCCGAGCAGTACTTC
TRBV5-1	NA	TRBJ2-7	NA	CASSFSNTQQYF	TGCGCCAGCAGCTTTTCTAATACCCAGCAGTACTTC
TRBV4-1	TRBD2	TRBJ2-1	NA	CASSQDGRVAGGGNEQFF	TGCGCCAGCAGCCAAGACGGGCGGGTAGCGGGAGGGGGCAATGAGCAGTTCTTC
TRBV6-5	NA	TRBJ2-3	NA	CATEGPTNTQYF	TGTGCCACGGAGGGTCCCACGAATACGCAGTATTTT
TRBV28	TRBD1	TRBJ1-5	NA	CASSLGQGDNQPQHF	TGTGCCAGCAGTTTAGGGCAGGGGGACAATCAGCCCCAGCATTTT
TRBV5-1	NA	TRBJ1-1	NA	CASSLEPLNTEAFF	TGCGCCAGCAGCTTGGAGCCGTTGAACACTGAAGCTTTCTTT